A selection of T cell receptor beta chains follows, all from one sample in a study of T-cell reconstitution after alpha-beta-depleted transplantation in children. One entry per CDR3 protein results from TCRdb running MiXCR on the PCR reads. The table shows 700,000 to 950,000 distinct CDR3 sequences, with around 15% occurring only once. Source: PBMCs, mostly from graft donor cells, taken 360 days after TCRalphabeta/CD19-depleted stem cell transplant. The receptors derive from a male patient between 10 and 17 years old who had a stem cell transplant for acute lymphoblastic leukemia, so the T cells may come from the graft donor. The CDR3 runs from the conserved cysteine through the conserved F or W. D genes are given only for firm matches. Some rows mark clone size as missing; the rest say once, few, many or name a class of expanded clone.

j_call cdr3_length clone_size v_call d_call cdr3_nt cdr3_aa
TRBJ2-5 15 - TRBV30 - TGTGCCTGGAGCTCAGGCCCCCTCCTCCAAGAGACCCAGTACTTC CAWSSGPLLQETQYF
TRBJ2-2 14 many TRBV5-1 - TGCGCCAGCAGCGGGACCACAACGGCGGGGGAGCTGTTTTTT CASSGTTTAGELFF
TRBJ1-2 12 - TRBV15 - TGTGCCACCAGCAGAGATGGGGTAGGCTACACCTTC CATSRDGVGYTF
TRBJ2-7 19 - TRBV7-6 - TGTGCCAGCAGCTCCAGGTTAAGGGGGAGAAGTCTAACCTTCTACGAGCAGTACTTC CASSSRLRGRSLTFYEQYF
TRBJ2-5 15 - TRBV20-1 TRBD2 TGCAGTGCTAGCGAGGTAGCGGGTAGGCAAGAGACCCAGTACTTC CSASEVAGRQETQYF
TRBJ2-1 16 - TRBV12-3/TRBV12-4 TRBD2 TGTGCCAGCAGCTCCCTACTAGCGAGCTCCTACAATGAGCAGTTCTTC CASSSLLASSYNEQFF
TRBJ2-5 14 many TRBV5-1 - TGCGCCAGCAGCACAGGGACGACTCCCCGGACCCAGTACTTC CASSTGTTPRTQYF
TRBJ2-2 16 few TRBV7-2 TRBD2 TGTGCCAGCAGCAACGGACTAGCGTTGAACACCGGGGAGCTGTTTTTT CASSNGLALNTGELFF
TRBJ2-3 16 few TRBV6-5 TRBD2 TGTGCCAGCAGTTACTGGAGCGGGAGATATCTGGATACGCAGTATTTT CASSYWSGRYLDTQYF
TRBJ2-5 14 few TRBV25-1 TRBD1 TGTGCCAGCAGTGACCCCCAGGGGGAAGAGACCCAGTACTTC CASSDPQGEETQYF
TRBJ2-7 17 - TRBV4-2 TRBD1 TGTGCCAGCAGCCAACGACCGTCCGGGACAGGTTTTTACGAGCAGTACTTC CASSQRPSGTGFYEQYF
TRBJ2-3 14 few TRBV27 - TGTGCCAGCAGCTACCCGAACTCCCCAGATACGCAGTATTTT CASSYPNSPDTQYF
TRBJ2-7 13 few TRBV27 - TGTGCCAGCAGTTATCAGGGAACCTACGAGCAGTACTTC CASSYQGTYEQYF
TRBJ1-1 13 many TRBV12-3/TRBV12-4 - TGTGCCAGCAGCCCCCAAACAGGGACTGAAGCTTTCTTT CASSPQTGTEAFF
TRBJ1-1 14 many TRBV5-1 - TGCGCCAGCAGCTTGGCTTCAGCCGTAGGTGAAGCTTTCTTT CASSLASAVGEAFF
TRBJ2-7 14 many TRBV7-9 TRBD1 TGTGCCAGCAGACCAACAGGGGCTAGCTACGAGCAGTACTTC CASRPTGASYEQYF
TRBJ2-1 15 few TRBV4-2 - TGTGCCAGCAGCCAAGATCTATGGATGGGCAATGAGCAGTTCTTC CASSQDLWMGNEQFF
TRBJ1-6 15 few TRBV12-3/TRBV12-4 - TGTGCCAGCAGGGGGGCGGGCTCCTATAATTCACCCCTCCACTTT CASRGAGSYNSPLHF
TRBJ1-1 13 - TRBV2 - TGTGCCATCCCGGACATGTTGGAGACTGAAGCTTTCTTT CAIPDMLETEAFF
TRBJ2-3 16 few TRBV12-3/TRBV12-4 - TGTGCCAGCAGTCCCCGCGGAGGGGTAGTCACAGATACGCAGTATTTT CASSPRGGVVTDTQYF
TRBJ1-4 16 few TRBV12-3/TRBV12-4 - TGTGCCAGCAGTTTATATAGCCTGGGGGATTGGGAAAAACTGTTTTTT CASSLYSLGDWEKLFF
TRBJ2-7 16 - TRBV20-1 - TGCAGTGCCAGTGGGTCGGTCTGGACAGACGTCTACGAGCAGTACTTC CSASGSVWTDVYEQYF
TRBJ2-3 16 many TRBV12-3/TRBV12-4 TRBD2 TGTGCCAGCAGTTTAAGGGGTAGCGGGAGCTCAGATACGCAGTATTTT CASSLRGSGSSDTQYF
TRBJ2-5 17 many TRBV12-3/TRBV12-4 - TGTGCCAGCAGTCCCAGGAGAGGTTTCTGGATTCAAGAGACCCAGTACTTC CASSPRRGFWIQETQYF
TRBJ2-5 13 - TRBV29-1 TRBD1 TGCAGCGCGGACAGGGGGGCCAAAGAGACCCAGTACTTC CSADRGAKETQYF
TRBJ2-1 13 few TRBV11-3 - TGTGCCAGCAGCCGCCGGACTAACAATGAGCAGTTCTTC CASSRRTNNEQFF
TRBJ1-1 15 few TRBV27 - TGTGCCAGCAGTGCCTACCTAGATCCGGACACTGAAGCTTTCTTT CASSAYLDPDTEAFF
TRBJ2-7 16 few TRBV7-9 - TGTGCCAGCAGCTCCCGAGGCCCGGGACTCTTCTACGAGCAGTACTTC CASSSRGPGLFYEQYF
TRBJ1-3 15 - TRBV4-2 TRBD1 TGTGCCAGCAGCCACATACAGGGGAGCGGAAACACCATATATTTT CASSHIQGSGNTIYF
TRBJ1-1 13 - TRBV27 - TGTGCCAGCAGTTTATCGAGAGGTTCTGAAGCTTTCTTT CASSLSRGSEAFF
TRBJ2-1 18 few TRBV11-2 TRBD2 TGTGCCAGCAGCTATACCGGGACTAGCGGGAGGGACCACAATGAGCAGTTCTTC CASSYTGTSGRDHNEQFF
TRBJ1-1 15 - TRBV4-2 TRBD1 TGTGCCAGCAGCCCGGGACAGGGGTGGGACGCTGAAGCTTTCTTT CASSPGQGWDAEAFF
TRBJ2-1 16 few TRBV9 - TGTGCCAGCAGCGCAATGAGCCGACCCACATACAATGAGCAGTTCTTC CASSAMSRPTYNEQFF
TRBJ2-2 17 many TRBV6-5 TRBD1 TGTGCCAGCAGTTACTTTCGGGACAGGGGGCGATCCGGGGAGCTGTTTTTT CASSYFRDRGRSGELFF
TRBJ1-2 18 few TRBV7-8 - TGTGCCAGCAGCTTGGCTACCTATGCCAGGAAAGCTAACTATGGCTACACCTTC CASSLATYARKANYGYTF
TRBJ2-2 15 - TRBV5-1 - TGCGCCAGCAGCTCTAGCTTTACGAACACCGGGGAGCTGTTTTTT CASSSSFTNTGELFF
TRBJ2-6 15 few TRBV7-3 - TGTGCCAGCAGCTCCCTTCGGTCTGGGGCCAACGTCCTGACTTTC CASSSLRSGANVLTF
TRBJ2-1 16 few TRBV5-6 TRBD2 TGTGCCAGCAGCTTCCGGGAGGGCGGTTCCTACAATGAGCAGTTCTTC CASSFREGGSYNEQFF
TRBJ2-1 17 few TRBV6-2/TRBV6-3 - TGTGCCAGCAGTTACTCCGCAGGAGAGGTCCCCTACAATGAGCAGTTCTTC CASSYSAGEVPYNEQFF
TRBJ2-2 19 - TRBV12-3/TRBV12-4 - TGTGCCAGCAGTTTAAAACAAAGGACCGTCCCTTGGAACACCGGGGAGCTGTTTTTT CASSLKQRTVPWNTGELFF
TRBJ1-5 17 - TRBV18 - TGTGCCAGCTCACCGGACGAACAGGCTAATAGCAATCAGCCCCAGCATTTT CASSPDEQANSNQPQHF
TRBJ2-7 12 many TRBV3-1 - TGTGCCACATGTGACAGGACCTACGAGCAGTACTTC CATCDRTYEQYF